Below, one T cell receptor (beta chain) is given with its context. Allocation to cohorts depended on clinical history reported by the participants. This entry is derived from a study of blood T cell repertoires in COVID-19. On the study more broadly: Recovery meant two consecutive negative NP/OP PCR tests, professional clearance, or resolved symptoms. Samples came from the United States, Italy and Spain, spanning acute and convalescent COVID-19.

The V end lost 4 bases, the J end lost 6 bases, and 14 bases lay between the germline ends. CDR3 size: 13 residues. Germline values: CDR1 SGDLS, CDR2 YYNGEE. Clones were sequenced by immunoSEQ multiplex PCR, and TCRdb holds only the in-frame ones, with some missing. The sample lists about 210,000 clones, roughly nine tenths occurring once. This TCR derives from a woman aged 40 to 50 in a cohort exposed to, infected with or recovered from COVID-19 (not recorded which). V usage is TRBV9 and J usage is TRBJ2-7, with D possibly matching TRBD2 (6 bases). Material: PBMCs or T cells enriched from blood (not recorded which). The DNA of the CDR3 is TGTGCCAGCAGCACCATCGGGAGTTTCGAGCAGTACTTC. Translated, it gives CASSTIGSFEQYF.